Following are 24 T cell receptor beta chains from one sample sequenced in a study of CD8 T cell repertoires and HIV-1 epitope variants. Repertoires were generated with immunoSEQ multiplex PCR, while TCRdb's copy carries only in-frame clones and drops some. The sample lists 1,500 to 2,000 clones, approximately 62% occurring once. Their antigens are not known. The sample taken for sequencing was cultured CD8+ T cells derived from PBMCs. The receptors derive from a male donor with HIV.

This sequence joins TRBV29-1 and TRBJ1-2; 10 bases match TRBD1. CDR1 and CDR2 (germline): SQVTM, ANQGSEA. CDR3 length equals 13 residues. V trimming: 6 bases; J trimming: 3 bases; junction bases outside the gene matches: 4. CDR3 in amino acids: CSVAGTGDYGYTF. The DNA for the CDR3 is TGCAGCGTCGCCGGGACAGGGGACTATGGCTACACCTTC.

The chain links TRBV27 to TRBJ2-7; 12 bases line up with TRBD2. Germline-derived CDR1 and CDR2 are MNHEY and SMNVEV (reference sequence). With V trimmed by 5 bases and J by 4 bases, 12 bases remained unmatched. The CDR3 is 17 amino acids. CDR3 in amino acids: CASSPKVGTSGLYEQYF. The CDR3 coding sequence is TGTGCCAGCAGTCCGAAGGTGGGGACTAGCGGGCTTTACGAGCAGTACTTC.

This chain links TRBV28 with TRBJ2-3; TRBD2 matches at 8 bases. V shed 5 bases, J shed 5 bases, and the junction held 15 bases outside the gene matches. Germline V gene data show CDR1 as MDHEN and CDR2 as SYDVKM. The CDR3 is 17 residues long. This CDR3 reads CASSPDIAGPRGDTQYF. Here the CDR3 DNA reads TGTGCCAGCAGTCCTGACATAGCGGGGCCACGGGGAGATACGCAGTATTTT.

The V gene is TRBV5-1, the J gene TRBJ2-5; D may be TRBD1 or TRBD2 (7 bases each). CDR1 SGHRS and CDR2 YFSETQ come from the germline V gene. This CDR3 has 15 amino acids. V gave up 3 bases and J gave up 4 bases, with 16 bases separating them. The CDR3 spells CASSSYDREGETQYF. In nucleotides, the CDR3 is TGCGCCAGCAGCTCGTATGACAGGGAGGGAGAGACCCAGTACTTC.

This clone appeared once. The V gene is TRBV28, the J gene TRBJ2-7, with 7 bases aligning to TRBD1. Germline loops: CDR1 MDHEN, CDR2 SYDVKM. The CDR3 is 14 residues long. V was clipped by 7 bases and J by 3 bases; unmatched bases: 9. CDR3 in amino acids: CASTTVGQSYEQYF. In nucleotides, the CDR3 is TGTGCCAGCACCACTGTGGGACAGAGCTACGAGCAGTACTTC.

This clone counts as large. V gene TRBV6-1 combines with J gene TRBJ1-2; no firm D call. Germline CDR1 is MNHNS and CDR2 is SASEGT. Deletions cut 2 bases from V and 3 bases from J, with 16 bases between. The CDR3 length is 16 residues. This CDR3 reads CASSELPQDLDYGYTF. The CDR3, as DNA: TGTGCCAGCAGTGAACTTCCACAAGACCTAGACTATGGCTACACCTTC.

The DNA for the CDR3 is TGCGCCAGCAGCCCATCCGGACAGCGTTCTAACGAAGCTTTCTTT. The encoded protein is CASSPSGQRSNEAFF. This chain joins TRBV4-1 and TRBJ1-1; D may be TRBD1 (6 bases). CDR1 and CDR2 from the germline V gene are MGHRA and YSYEKL. The V end was cut by 4 bases, the J end by 8 bases, with 20 bases between. The CDR3 runs to 15 residues.

The chain couples TRBV27 to TRBJ1-1; a weak D match, TRBD1 (6 bases). The CDR3 is 13 amino acids. Per germline, CDR1 MNHEY and CDR2 SMNVEV (reference sequence). The ends were cut back, 7 bases at V and 4 bases at J, with 13 bases in the middle. CDR3 bases: TGTGCCAGCATCCGAGGGGGGGGCACTGAAGCTTTCTTT. Translation: CASIRGGGTEAFF.

The chain joins TRBV15 to TRBJ2-7; 9 nucleotides agree with TRBD1. Losses at the gene ends were 5 bases for V and 6 bases for J; bases not matched to a gene: 8. Germline values: CDR1 LNHNV, CDR2 YYDKDF (reference sequence). The length of the CDR3 is 14 residues. CDR3: CATSVGTGLGEQYF. The CDR3 DNA reads TGTGCCACCAGCGTCGGGACAGGGCTAGGCGAGCAGTACTTC. Looking up the rest from reference TRBV15 and TRBJ2-7 gives the full variable domain: DAMVIQNPRYQVTQFGKPVTLSCSQTLNHNVMYWYQQKSSQAPKLLFHYYDKDFNNEADTPDNFQSRRPNTSFCFLDIRSPGLGDTAMYLCATSVGTGLGEQYFGPGTRLTVT.

The chain combines TRBV23-1 with TRBJ2-5, with 9 bases that match TRBD1. TRBV23-1 is sorted into the ORF group, with uncertain function. The CDR3 covers 15 residues. V lost 0 bases and J lost 5; bases outside the gene matches: 4. The CDR3 loop reads CASSQSTGGMETQYF. The DNA of the CDR3 is TGCGCCAGCAGTCAATCGACAGGGGGAATGGAGACCCAGTACTTC.

This clone was observed a few times. CDR3 sequence: CASSSDSYEQYF. As DNA, the CDR3 is TGTGCCAGCAGTTCAGACTCCTACGAGCAGTACTTC. The genes are TRBV28 and TRBJ2-7; D not certain. Germline values: CDR1 MDHEN, CDR2 SYDVKM. The CDR3 is made up of 12 amino acids. V gave up 4 bases and J gave up 0 bases, with 4 bases separating them.

In its sample, this clone was seen a few times. The chain uses TRBV29-1 and TRBJ2-1; D gene uncertain. The germline gives CDR1 SQVTM, CDR2 ANQGSEA. The V and J ends lost 4 bases and 1 base respectively, with 8 bases between them. This CDR3 region has 13 residues. The CDR3 reads CSVVRPSYNEQFF. The CDR3 DNA reads as TGCAGCGTTGTTCGCCCGTCCTACAATGAGCAGTTCTTC.

The gene calls are TRBV27 and TRBJ2-7; no clear D. V was cut by 5 bases and J by 3 bases, with 17 bases left in between. Germline values: CDR1 MNHEY, CDR2 SMNVEV (reference sequence). This CDR3 comprises 15 residues. The CDR3 spells CASSPGPHPFYEQYF. The DNA of the CDR3 is TGTGCCAGCAGTCCCGGTCCGCACCCCTTCTACGAGCAGTACTTC.

This chain connects TRBV7-2 to TRBJ2-7; D is unclear. The V end was cut by 6 bases, the J end by 5 bases, with 14 bases between. From germline, CDR1 is SGHTA and CDR2 FQGNSA. The CDR3 totals 13 residues. This chain's CDR3 is CASSREADHEQYF. CDR3 sequence (DNA): TGTGCCAGCAGTCGTGAGGCGGACCACGAGCAGTACTTC.

On this clone: A read error may account for a junction end that differs from germline. This chain connects TRBV6-5 to TRBJ2-7; D not resolved. The CDR3 length is 11 residues. Germline V gene lookup returns CDR1 MNHEY and CDR2 SVGAGI. The DNA for the CDR3 is TGTGCCAGCAGGTACTCCTACGAGCAGTACTTC. As protein: CASRYSYEQYF.

This chain links TRBV2 with TRBJ2-3; D might be TRBD1 (5 bases). Germline assignment: CDR1 SNHLY and CDR2 FYNNEI. With 6 bases removed from V and 4 bases from J, the gap between germline ends came to 11 bases. There are 13 residues in the CDR3. The CDR3 here is CASRLLGADTQYF. The CDR3 bases are TGTGCCAGCAGACTCTTAGGGGCAGATACGCAGTATTTT.

CDR3 coding DNA: TGTGCCAGCAGTTACCGGGCCAGGGATCAGCCCCAGCATTTT. Translation: CASSYRARDQPQHF. This chain links TRBV6-6 with TRBJ1-5; possibly TRBD1 for D (5 bases). This CDR3 spans 14 amino acids. Germline V gene data show CDR1 as MNHNY and CDR2 as SVGAGI (reference sequence). The germline V and J ends were trimmed by 2 bases and 5 bases, with 10 bases remaining between them.

V gene TRBV27 combines with J gene TRBJ2-3; tentative D call: TRBD1 (6 bases). V was clipped by 6 bases and J by 1 base, with 14 bases between them. Germline CDR1 reads MNHEY; CDR2 reads SMNVEV (reference sequence). This CDR3 is built from 15 residues. DNA of the CDR3: TGTGCCAGCAGCCCCGGGACATATGGCACAGATACGCAGTATTTT. This codes for CASSPGTYGTDTQYF.

This chain links TRBV7-3 with TRBJ2-3; D gene uncertain. The CDR3 has 13 amino acids. Germline values: CDR1 SGHTA, CDR2 FQGTGA. V dropped 0 bases and J dropped 6 bases, with 7 bases sitting between them. In DNA form, the CDR3 reads TGTGCCAGCAGCTTAACGATGATGGATACGCAGTATTTT. Translated, it gives CASSLTMMDTQYF.

This clone was detected a few times. The chain is built from TRBV30 and TRBJ2-5; D not certain. The V end lost 1 base, the J end lost 5 bases, and 8 bases lay between the germline ends. The CDR3 has 12 residues. Germline-derived CDR1 and CDR2 are GTSNPN and SVGIG (reference sequence). CDR3 sequence (DNA): TGTGCCTGGAGTGCGGTCCGGGAGACCCAGTACTTC. As protein: CAWSAVRETQYF.

The chain couples TRBV25-1 to TRBJ2-5, with D unresolved. The CDR3 extends over 15 amino acids. Germline V CDR1 and CDR2: MGHDK, SYGVNS. The V and J ends lost 3 bases and 7 bases respectively, with 18 bases between them. CDR3 in amino acids: CASSESAESYGTQYF. In DNA form, the CDR3 reads TGTGCCAGCAGTGAGTCCGCAGAGTCCTACGGGACCCAGTACTTC.

This chain connects TRBV5-8 to TRBJ1-2; tentative D call: TRBD1 (6 bases). The CDR3 is made up of 14 amino acids. CDR1 SGHTS and CDR2 YDEGEE come from the germline V gene. The germline V and J ends were trimmed by 4 bases and 10 bases, with 20 bases remaining between them. The CDR3 reads CASSPLDSPRDYTF. Written as DNA, the CDR3 is TGTGCCAGCAGCCCGCTGGACAGCCCCCGGGACTACACCTTC.

This clone occurred a few times. The chain is built from TRBV19 and TRBJ2-7, with 10 bases lining up with TRBD2. The CDR3 loop spans 19 amino acids. CDR1 LNHDA and CDR2 SQIVND come from the germline V gene (reference sequence). J gave up 1 base and V 5 bases, and 17 bases lay outside the gene matches. The CDR3 bases are TGTGCCAGTAGTCCTCCTAGCGGGGGCCATCTCTTTAATTCCTACGAGCAGTACTTC. Protein sequence: CASSPPSGGHLFNSYEQYF.

The table lists this clone with a few counts. The chain has TRBV27 and TRBJ1-1; D is unclear. Germline-derived CDR1 and CDR2 are MNHEY and SMNVEV (reference sequence). Trimming removed 0 bases at V and 5 bases at J, with 7 bases between. This CDR3 spans 13 amino acids. CDR3 loop: CASSLSLVTEAFF. CDR3 DNA: TGTGCCAGCAGTTTATCCTTGGTGACTGAAGCTTTCTTT.